This paragraph covers one TCR beta chain sequence. This sample is part of a study of neoadjuvant anti-PD-1 for oral cavity cancer. Most PBMC samples had approximately 480 ng input DNA in six replicates. Only in-frame clones appear in the TCRdb table, and some are missing; sequencing was by immunoSEQ multiplex PCR. The sample carries about 68,000 clones, around 84% recorded once. Time point meaning: after neoadjuvant nivolumab, at surgical resection. The patients had HPV-negative, locally advanced oral cavity squamous cell carcinoma. CDR1 is ENHRY, CDR2 SYGVKD, per germline. CDR3 length: 14 residues. J lost 2 bases, V lost 4 bases, and 2 bases had no gene match.

The sample was PBMCs, taken after nivolumab (anti-PD-1) treatment. The chain is built from TRBV10-3 and TRBJ2-7; TRBD2 agrees at 10 bases. This TCR was recovered from a person aged 40-85 years with oral cavity squamous cell carcinoma. CDR3 amino acids: CAISASGGTYEQYF. The CDR3 region has the DNA TGTGCCATCAGTGCTAGCGGGGGTACCTACGAGCAGTACTTC.